A selection of T cell receptor beta chains follows, all from one sample in a study of T cell responses to AZD1222 COVID-19 vaccine. Profiling relied on immunoSEQ multiplex PCR, and the TCRdb table lists in-frame clones only, not all of them. The table includes about 150,000 clones, approximately 78% detected once. This specimen was peripheral blood, taken on day 0 of MenACWY control vaccination. The receptors shown here come from an adult in good health. CDR3s include the opening cysteine and the closing phenylalanine or tryptophan. D genes are given only for firm matches. Size values are once, few and many counts, or a class for expanded clones, and some rows have none.

d_call: -
v_call: TRBV11-2
j_call: TRBJ2-7
clone_size: -
cdr3_length: 14
cdr3_nt: TGTGCCAGCAGCCCGACGACGGGTGCCTACGAGCAGTACTTC
cdr3_aa: CASSPTTGAYEQYF

d_call: -
v_call: TRBV6-5
j_call: TRBJ2-3
clone_size: -
cdr3_length: 14
cdr3_nt: TGTGCCAGCAGTTACCAGGACGGGAAAGATACGCAGTATTTT
cdr3_aa: CASSYQDGKDTQYF

d_call: TRBD1
v_call: TRBV5-6
j_call: TRBJ1-4
clone_size: -
cdr3_length: 16
cdr3_nt: TGTGCCAGCAGCTCAATTCAGGGGGCGTCTAATGAAAAACTGTTTTTT
cdr3_aa: CASSSIQGASNEKLFF

d_call: -
v_call: TRBV5-4
j_call: TRBJ1-6
clone_size: -
cdr3_length: 14
cdr3_nt: TGTGCCAGCAGCTCGGACGGTCTTAATTCACCCCTCCACTTT
cdr3_aa: CASSSDGLNSPLHF

d_call: TRBD1
v_call: TRBV3-1/TRBV3-2
j_call: TRBJ2-7
clone_size: -
cdr3_length: 15
cdr3_nt: TGTGCCAGCAGCCAAACGCGGACAGGGGGTTACGAGCAGTACTTC
cdr3_aa: CASSQTRTGGYEQYF

d_call: -
v_call: TRBV10-3
j_call: TRBJ2-2
clone_size: -
cdr3_length: 14
cdr3_nt: TGTGCCATCAGTGTAGGCAGGGGCACCGGGGAGCTGTTTTTT
cdr3_aa: CAISVGRGTGELFF

d_call: TRBD1
v_call: TRBV25-1
j_call: TRBJ1-2
clone_size: once
cdr3_length: 13
cdr3_nt: TGTGCCAGCCGGACAGGGTCGTCCTATGGCTACACCTTC
cdr3_aa: CASRTGSSYGYTF

d_call: -
v_call: TRBV7-9
j_call: TRBJ2-1
clone_size: -
cdr3_length: 13
cdr3_nt: TGTGCCAGCAGCTTAGCGCGGGCCAATGAGCAGTTCTTC
cdr3_aa: CASSLARANEQFF

d_call: -
v_call: TRBV9
j_call: TRBJ1-3
clone_size: -
cdr3_length: 13
cdr3_nt: TGTGCCAGCAGCGTAGGCTCTGGAAACACCATATATTTT
cdr3_aa: CASSVGSGNTIYF

d_call: -
v_call: TRBV5-1
j_call: TRBJ1-6
clone_size: -
cdr3_length: 15
cdr3_nt: TGCGCCAGCAGCTTGGGTGGACGGACTAATTCACCCCTCCACTTT
cdr3_aa: CASSLGGRTNSPLHF

d_call: TRBD2
v_call: TRBV7-7
j_call: TRBJ2-3
clone_size: -
cdr3_length: 16
cdr3_nt: TGTGCCAGCAGCCCGCAGGCTAGCGGGGTAGCAGATACGCAGTATTTT
cdr3_aa: CASSPQASGVADTQYF

d_call: -
v_call: TRBV5-1
j_call: TRBJ2-3
clone_size: -
cdr3_length: 11
cdr3_nt: TGCGCCAGCAGCTTGGAAGATACGCAGTATTTT
cdr3_aa: CASSLEDTQYF

d_call: TRBD2
v_call: TRBV6-2/TRBV6-3
j_call: TRBJ2-4
clone_size: few
cdr3_length: 15
cdr3_nt: TGTGCCAGCAGCCCGACTAGCGGGGGGTTTGGCATTCAGTACTTC
cdr3_aa: CASSPTSGGFGIQYF

d_call: -
v_call: TRBV6-4
j_call: TRBJ1-6
clone_size: -
cdr3_length: 15
cdr3_nt: TGTGCCAGCAGCGTGACGGCGGCCTCGGATTCACCCCTCCACTTT
cdr3_aa: CASSVTAASDSPLHF

d_call: TRBD1
v_call: TRBV28
j_call: TRBJ2-6
clone_size: -
cdr3_length: 20
cdr3_nt: TGTGCCAGCAGTTTATTGTTGAGGGACAGGGGAACCTCTGGGGCCAACGTCCTGACTTTC
cdr3_aa: CASSLLLRDRGTSGANVLTF

d_call: -
v_call: TRBV9
j_call: TRBJ1-1
clone_size: -
cdr3_length: 12
cdr3_nt: TGTGCCAGCAGCGCGGGCGGCACTGAAGCTTTCTTT
cdr3_aa: CASSAGGTEAFF

d_call: -
v_call: TRBV28
j_call: TRBJ1-2
clone_size: -
cdr3_length: 12
cdr3_nt: TGTGCCAGCTGGGACATACAAGGAGGCTACACCTTC
cdr3_aa: CASWDIQGGYTF

d_call: -
v_call: TRBV5-5
j_call: TRBJ2-1
clone_size: once
cdr3_length: 13
cdr3_nt: TGTGCCAGCAGCCCCAGTCAGAGTAATGAGCAGTTCTTC
cdr3_aa: CASSPSQSNEQFF

d_call: -
v_call: TRBV6-5
j_call: TRBJ1-3
clone_size: few
cdr3_length: 12
cdr3_nt: TGTGCCAGCAGTCCGGGGGGAAACACCATATATTTT
cdr3_aa: CASSPGGNTIYF

d_call: -
v_call: TRBV5-6
j_call: TRBJ1-6
clone_size: -
cdr3_length: 15
cdr3_nt: TGTGCCAGCAGCTCGAGCTGGGGCGGTAATTCACCCCTCCACTTT
cdr3_aa: CASSSSWGGNSPLHF

d_call: -
v_call: TRBV4-1
j_call: TRBJ2-1
clone_size: -
cdr3_length: 13
cdr3_nt: TGCGCCAGCAGCCAAGATCGGGCATATGAGCAGTTCTTC
cdr3_aa: CASSQDRAYEQFF

d_call: TRBD2
v_call: TRBV11-2
j_call: TRBJ2-7
clone_size: -
cdr3_length: 18
cdr3_nt: TGTGCCAGCAGCAACATTAGCGGGGGGGCGAGGAGGTCCTACGAGCAGTACTTC
cdr3_aa: CASSNISGGARRSYEQYF

d_call: -
v_call: TRBV5-1
j_call: TRBJ1-6
clone_size: -
cdr3_length: 14
cdr3_nt: TGCGCCAGCAGCTCATACGCCACTAATTCACCCCTCCACTTT
cdr3_aa: CASSSYATNSPLHF

d_call: -
v_call: TRBV27
j_call: TRBJ1-6
clone_size: -
cdr3_length: 15
cdr3_nt: TGTGCCAGCAGTTTATTCGGAGGGAATAATTCACCCCTCCACTTT
cdr3_aa: CASSLFGGNNSPLHF

d_call: TRBD1
v_call: TRBV10-1
j_call: TRBJ2-7
clone_size: -
cdr3_length: 15
cdr3_nt: TGCGCCAGCAGTGAGTCAACAGGGGGTCCATCCGAGCAGTACTTC
cdr3_aa: CASSESTGGPSEQYF

d_call: -
v_call: TRBV10-2
j_call: TRBJ2-5
clone_size: -
cdr3_length: 11
cdr3_nt: TGCGCCAGCAGTGAGTCTGAGACCCAGTACTTC
cdr3_aa: CASSESETQYF

d_call: -
v_call: TRBV10-3
j_call: TRBJ1-1
clone_size: -
cdr3_length: 13
cdr3_nt: TGTGCCATCGGCCGGACAGAAAACACTGAAGCTTTCTTT
cdr3_aa: CAIGRTENTEAFF